This TCR beta chain stems from a study of cytotoxic CD8 clonotypes in ibrutinib-treated CLL. On the study more broadly: IGHV unmutated 17 to 18; relapsed/refractory about a dozen; treatment-naive some 16. Per sample, productive templates averaged 255,043 and productive rearrangements averaged around 100,000.

Assay: immunoSEQ multiplex PCR; the TCRdb copy retains only in-frame clones and omits some. The repertoire holds some 98,000 clones, with 78% as singletons. V was cut by 5 bases and J by 4 bases, with 9 bases left in between. Germline loops: CDR1 MNHNY, CDR2 SVGAGI (reference sequence). The length of the CDR3 is 14 residues. The chain is built from TRBV6-6 and TRBJ1-6; no firm D call. Material: PBMCs, obtained after 12 months of ibrutinib treatment. This TCR was recovered from a human donor with chronic lymphocytic leukemia. CDR3 sequence: CASSQLEYNSPLHF. Written as DNA, the CDR3 is TGTGCCAGCAGTCAACTGGAATATAATTCACCCCTCCACTTT.